The 16 T cell receptor beta chains below all came from one sample that was sequenced in a study of T cells of healthy individuals. MiXCR, applied by TCRdb to the 5' RACE reads, yields one record per CDR3 protein. The repertoire consists of about 53,000 distinct CDR3 sequences, with about 15% occurring once and the leading ten covering roughly a sixth. These receptors came from a human donor in good health.

This clonotype was recorded many times. The chain employs TRBV9 and TRBJ1-4; perhaps TRBD1 as D (6 bases). This CDR3 has 15 amino acids. V dropped 4 bases and J dropped 6 bases, with 16 bases sitting between them. Per the germline V gene, CDR1 is SGDLS and CDR2 is YYNGEE. CDR3 protein: CASSPMDSGYEKLFF. CDR3 coding DNA: TGTGCCAGCAGCCCGATGGACAGCGGTTATGAAAAACTGTTTTTT.

The chain uses TRBV10-3 and TRBJ1-5; perhaps TRBD1 as D (6 bases). The length of the CDR3 is 14 residues. Per the germline V gene, CDR1 is ENHRY and CDR2 is SYGVKD. The V gene lost 4 bases and the J gene lost 4 bases, with 11 bases spanning the gap. The CDR3 coding sequence is TGTGCCATCAGTGTACAGGGAGATAATCAGCCCCAGCATTTT. Its protein is CAISVQGDNQPQHF.

This clonotype was picked up a small number of times. V usage is TRBV3-1 and J usage is TRBJ1-2; a possible D gene is TRBD1 (5 bases). V was pared by 4 bases and J by 8 bases, with 17 bases between. CDR3 size: 14 residues. Germline V gene data show CDR1 as LGHDT and CDR2 as YNNKEL (reference sequence). CDR3: CASSPRGTAGGYTF. In nucleotides, the CDR3 is TGTGCCAGCAGCCCCCGCGGGACCGCTGGCGGCTACACCTTC. Together with reference TRBV3-1 and TRBJ1-2, the CDR3 gives the full variable domain: DTAVSQTPKYLVTQMGNDKSIKCEQNLGHDTMYWYKQDSKKFLKIMFSYNNKELIINETVPNRFSPKSPDKAHLNLHINSLELGDSAVYFCASSPRGTAGGYTFGSGTRLTVV.

There are many counts of this clonotype. The V call is TRBV4-2, the J call TRBJ1-2; D ambiguous. The CDR3 runs 18 residues. V was trimmed by 1 base and J by 7 bases, leaving 25 bases between them. Germline CDR1 LGHNA, CDR2 YNFKEQ. The CDR3 coding sequence is TGTGCCAGCAGCCAAGGAGCAGGAACGGAAGCGCGCGTTGGTGGCTACACCTTC. Translated: CASSQGAGTEARVGGYTF.

The V call is TRBV5-4, the J call TRBJ1-4, with 9 bases matching TRBD1. The junction had 10 bases not matched to a gene; V was cut back by 4 bases and J by 6 bases. The CDR3 has 16 residues. Germline V CDR1 and CDR2: SGHNT, YYREEE (reference sequence). This CDR3 is CASSPRQGEGYEKLFF. Here the CDR3 DNA reads TGTGCCAGCAGCCCCCGACAGGGGGAGGGGTATGAAAAACTGTTTTTT.

This clonotype was counted at least ten times. The chain is built from TRBV25-1 and TRBJ2-1; 7 nucleotides agree with TRBD2. The V segment lost 4 bases and the J segment 5 bases; nucleotides outside the gene matches: 11. CDR1 is MGHDK, CDR2 SYGVNS, per germline. The CDR3 contains 16 residues. Written as DNA, the CDR3 is TGTGCCAGCAGTGGATGGTCTGGCGGGGGTCACAATGAGCAGTTCTTC. Protein product: CASSGWSGGGHNEQFF.

The chain has TRBV9 and TRBJ2-1; TRBD2 aligns across 9 bases. The CDR3 sequence is 15 residues long. V lost 0 bases, J lost 7 bases, and 5 bases stayed unmatched. Germline V gene sequence: CDR1 SGDLS, CDR2 YYNGEE. In DNA, the CDR3 is TGTGCCAGCAGCGTAGATGGCGGGAGGGGAAATGAGCAGTTCTTC. Translation gives CASSVDGGRGNEQFF.

The chain has TRBV6-2 or TRBV6-3 and TRBJ1-1, with a tentative D call TRBD1 (6 bases). V lost 7 bases to trimming and J lost 3 bases, with 18 bases between them. CDR3 length: 15 residues. Germline V CDR1 and CDR2: MNHEY, SVGEGT. CDR3 bases: TGTGCCAGCACCTTCCGGGGGCAGTTGGACACTGAAGCTTTCTTT. Its translation is CASTFRGQLDTEAFF.

The chain recombines TRBV5-5 with TRBJ2-2; 9 positions agree with TRBD1. This CDR3 is built from 20 residues. Germline V gene sequence: CDR1 SGHKS, CDR2 YYEKEE (reference sequence). Unmatched junction bases numbered 18, after V lost 5 bases and J lost 1 base. The CDR3 DNA reads TGTGCCAGCAGTTCTACCGGGACAGGGATTCTCGACTTGAACACCGGGGAGCTGTTTTTT. Encoded protein: CASSSTGTGILDLNTGELFF.

The chain couples TRBV5-6 to TRBJ2-1; D is perhaps TRBD1 (5 bases). Trimming cost V 4 bases and J 4 bases, with 12 bases left between them. Germline CDR1 reads SGHDT; CDR2 reads YYEEEE. CDR3 length equals 14 residues. CDR3 sequence: CASSPRPGYNEQFF. The DNA for the CDR3 is TGTGCCAGCAGCCCAAGACCAGGGTACAATGAGCAGTTCTTC.

This clonotype appeared many times. The V call is TRBV30, the J call TRBJ2-3; 16 positions match TRBD2. V was pared by 7 bases and J by 4 bases, with 2 bases of the junction left unmatched. Looked up from germline, CDR1 is GTSNPN and CDR2 is SVGIG (reference sequence). CDR3 size: 14 residues. CDR3 coding DNA: TGTGCCTTGGGACTAGCGGGAGGGGCAGATACGCAGTATTTT. This encodes CALGLAGGADTQYF.

This chain links TRBV2 with TRBJ2-7; 12 bases fit TRBD2. In germline, CDR1 is SNHLY, CDR2 FYNNEI. The CDR3 length is 13 residues. The ends lost 7 bases at V and 6 bases at J; junction bases unmatched: 4. CDR3 loop: CASTRLAGAEQYF. The CDR3 DNA reads as TGTGCCAGCACTCGACTAGCGGGGGCCGAGCAGTACTTC.

This clonotype was counted many times. The chain recombines TRBV20-1 with TRBJ2-7; D is uncertain. Per the germline V gene, CDR1 is DFQATT and CDR2 is SNEGSKA (reference sequence). Between the trimmed V and J ends, which lost 5 bases and 5 bases, there was a span of 13 bases. This CDR3 has 12 amino acids. The CDR3 loop reads CSAPDQSNEQYF. DNA for the CDR3: TGCAGTGCTCCAGACCAGAGCAACGAGCAGTACTTC.

There are a few counts of this clonotype. The chain employs TRBV6-6 and TRBJ2-5; perhaps TRBD1 as D (6 bases). Trimming pared 5 bases from V and 3 bases from J, leaving 10 bases between. CDR3 length equals 13 residues. The germline V gene has CDR1 MNHNY and CDR2 SVGAGI (reference sequence). CDR3 amino acids: CASSLNREETQYF. The CDR3 DNA is TGTGCCAGCAGTCTCAACAGGGAAGAGACCCAGTACTTC.

This clonotype came up many times. The V and J genes are TRBV7-9 and TRBJ2-1; possible D gene TRBD1, 6 bases. CDR3 size: 13 residues. The germline CDR1 and CDR2 sequences are SEHNR and FQNEAQ (reference sequence). The germline V and J ends were trimmed by 8 bases and 6 bases, with 14 bases remaining between them. CDR3 region: CASLPGTSNEQFF. In nucleotides, the CDR3 is TGTGCCAGCCTACCAGGGACAAGCAATGAGCAGTTCTTC. The variable domain in full, with the rest retrieved from reference TRBV7-9 and TRBJ2-1, is DTGVSQNPRHKITKRGQNVTFRCDPISEHNRLYWYRQTLGQGPEFLTYFQNEAQLEKSRLLSDRFSAERPKGSFSTLEIQRTEQGDSAMYLCASLPGTSNEQFFGPGTRLTVL.

The sample holds many counts of this clonotype. The V call is TRBV7-7, the J call TRBJ2-3; D gene uncertain. V was trimmed by 5 bases and J by 0 bases, leaving 6 bases between them. CDR3 length: 13 amino acids. Germline V gives CDR1 SSHAT, CDR2 FNYEAQ (reference sequence). The CDR3 sequence: CASSPLSTDTQYF. In DNA, the CDR3 is TGTGCCAGCAGCCCCCTGAGCACAGATACGCAGTATTTT.